Following are 22 T cell receptor beta chains from one sample sequenced in a study of response to subunit inactivated influenza vaccine. TCRdb fed the RT-PCR reads into MiXCR, producing one record per CDR3 protein. The data show a few hundred thousand distinct CDR3 sequences, with 12% to 15% seen just once and 11% held by the top ten. Sequencing was performed on PBMCs from blood, taken about 11 days after vaccination. These TCRs come from a man in his forties or fifties who received an inactivated influenza vaccine.

There are a few counts of this clonotype. The gene calls are TRBV28 and TRBJ2-1, with 7 positions matching TRBD2. Germline lookup yields CDR1 MDHEN and CDR2 SYDVKM. The CDR3 totals 16 residues. V was clipped by 3 bases and J by 3 bases; unmatched bases: 8. CDR3: CASSLGREDLYNEQFF. CDR3 in DNA: TGTGCCAGCAGTTTGGGTCGGGAGGACCTCTACAATGAGCAGTTCTTC.

This rearrangement joins TRBV19 to TRBJ2-5, with D uncertain. Germline lookup yields CDR1 LNHDA and CDR2 SQIVND (reference sequence). The CDR3 runs 14 residues. Trimming removed 5 bases at V and 0 bases at J, with 10 bases between. The CDR3 DNA follows: TGTGCCAGTAGTCCGATGGGGTACCAAGAGACCCAGTACTTC. Translating it yields CASSPMGYQETQYF. The full variable domain, rest sourced from reference TRBV19 and TRBJ2-5, is DGGITQSPKYLFRKEGQNVTLSCEQNLNHDAMYWYRQDPGQGLRLIYYSQIVNDFQKGDIAEGYSVSREKKESFPLTVTSAQKNPTAFYLCASSPMGYQETQYFGPGTRLLVL.

The J gene is TRBJ2-3, the V gene TRBV4-2, with 7 bases aligning to TRBD1. The germline gives CDR1 LGHNA, CDR2 YNFKEQ. The ends lost 1 base at V and 1 base at J; junction bases unmatched: 2. The CDR3 runs to 15 residues. CDR3 sequence reads: CASSQATGGTDTQYF. For the CDR3, the DNA is TGTGCCAGCAGCCAAGCAACAGGGGGCACAGATACGCAGTATTTT.

As for this clonotype: A clone one base away is much larger, so this may be a read error. J is TRBJ2-5 and V is TRBV11-2, with D unresolved. The germline V gene encodes CDR1 SGHAT and CDR2 FQNNGV. The CDR3 is made up of 11 amino acids. V was shortened by 2 bases and J by 6 bases, with 4 bases between the two germline ends. CDR3 nucleotides: TGTGCCAGCAGCTTATTGCAGACCCAGTACTTC. It yields the protein CASSLLQTQYF.

This clonotype was picked up a small number of times. V and J are TRBV5-1 and TRBJ2-3; 8 bases are shared with TRBD1. V was pared by 2 bases and J by 3 bases, with 5 bases of the junction left unmatched. There are 15 residues in the CDR3. Germline V CDR1 and CDR2: SGHRS, YFSETQ. CDR3 residues: CASSFMDRVTDTQYF. The CDR3 DNA reads as TGCGCCAGCAGCTTTATGGACAGGGTTACAGATACGCAGTATTTT.

The chain's CDR3 is CSAGRLAPRSYEQYF. The CDR3 DNA sequence: TGCAGTGCCGGAAGACTAGCCCCCAGATCCTACGAGCAGTACTTC. This sequence joins TRBV20-1 and TRBJ2-7, with 7 bases identical to TRBD2. V gave up 6 bases and J gave up 1 base; unmatched junction bases: 12. The germline V gene has CDR1 DFQATT and CDR2 SNEGSKA (reference sequence). CDR3 length: 15 residues.

V usage is TRBV7-2 and J usage is TRBJ2-6; 9 bases line up with TRBD1. This CDR3 spans 16 amino acids. CDR1 SGHTA and CDR2 FQGNSA come from the germline V gene. V trimming: 3 bases; J trimming: 1 base; junction bases outside the gene matches: 1. In nucleotides, the CDR3 is TGTGCCAGCAGCTTTGGGACAGGGTCTGGGGCCAACGTCCTGACTTTC. This encodes CASSFGTGSGANVLTF.

This chain connects TRBV7-6 to TRBJ2-7; D tentatively reads TRBD1 or TRBD2 (5 bases each). V was clipped by 9 bases and J by 6 bases, with 30 bases between them. The germline gives CDR1 SGHVS, CDR2 FNYEAQ. This CDR3 region has 17 residues. The CDR3 sequence is CARRWCRPGPDPPEQYF. CDR3 coding DNA: TGTGCCAGGAGATGGTGCAGACCGGGACCAGACCCTCCCGAGCAGTACTTC.

This clonotype was found a few times. The gene calls are TRBV7-9 and TRBJ2-3; a possible D gene is TRBD1 (5 bases). The V gene lost 5 bases and the J gene lost 2 bases, with 17 bases spanning the gap. Germline CDR1 reads SEHNR; CDR2 reads FQNEAQ (reference sequence). There are 16 residues in the CDR3. The CDR3 DNA sequence: TGTGCCAGCAGCATAGGACAAGGGGTCGACACAGATACGCAGTATTTT. Its protein product is CASSIGQGVDTDTQYF.

This clonotype occurred a few times. J is TRBJ1-2 and V is TRBV29-1; D remains ambiguous. There are 9 residues in the CDR3. From germline, CDR1 is SQVTM and CDR2 ANQGSEA. V was cut by 4 bases and J by 7 bases, with 4 bases left in between. CDR3 in DNA: TGCAGCGTTGGGGGTGGCTACACCTTC. This translates into CSVGGGYTF.

The rearrangement joins TRBV7-9 to TRBJ2-1; 10 nucleotides align to TRBD2. The CDR3 covers 16 residues. Germline V gives CDR1 SEHNR, CDR2 FQNEAQ (reference sequence). J gave up 9 bases and V 1 base, and 9 bases lay outside the gene matches. The CDR3 protein is CASSLVASGSMAEQFF. The CDR3 bases are TGTGCCAGCAGCTTAGTTGCTAGCGGGAGTATGGCTGAGCAGTTCTTC. The full variable domain, completed using reference TRBV7-9 and TRBJ2-1, is DTGVSQNPRHKITKRGQNVTFRCDPISEHNRLYWYRQTLGQGPEFLTYFQNEAQLEKSRLLSDRFSAERPKGSFSTLEIQRTEQGDSAMYLCASSLVASGSMAEQFFGPGTRLTVL.

V and J are TRBV20-1 and TRBJ2-7, with 10 bases lining up with TRBD2. V was clipped by 3 bases and J by 2 bases; unmatched bases: 4. There are 14 residues in the CDR3. Germline V gene sequence: CDR1 DFQATT, CDR2 SNEGSKA (reference sequence). DNA for the CDR3: TGCAGTGCTAGGGGGAGCGGGGGGGCCTACGAGCAGTACTTC. Its translation is CSARGSGGAYEQYF.

This clonotype was detected only a few times. The chain uses TRBV7-2 and TRBJ2-3; D ambiguous. This CDR3 has 14 residues. The germline CDR1 and CDR2 sequences are SGHTA and FQGNSA. With 1 base removed from V and 4 bases from J, the gap between germline ends came to 9 bases. The CDR3 protein is CASSLGRGPDTQYF. CDR3 DNA: TGTGCCAGCAGCTTAGGCCGAGGCCCAGATACGCAGTATTTT.

V is TRBV11-1 and J is TRBJ2-3; TRBD1 matches at 8 bases. The CDR3 spans 21 residues. J was trimmed by 1 base and V by 0 bases; bases with no gene match: 18. Germline V gene data show CDR1 as SGHAT and CDR2 as FQDESV (reference sequence). This CDR3 reads CASSLAVSFSRTGPGTDTQYF. CDR3 nucleotide sequence: TGTGCCAGCAGCTTAGCGGTCTCCTTTTCTCGGACAGGGCCGGGCACAGATACGCAGTATTTT. Full variable domain (remainder filled in from reference TRBV11-1 and TRBJ2-3): EAEVAQSPRYKITEKSQAVAFWCDPISGHATLYWYRQILGQGPELLVQFQDESVVDDSQLPKDRFSAERLKGVDSTLKIQPAELGDSAMYLCASSLAVSFSRTGPGTDTQYFGPGTRLTVL.

Many counts were recorded for this clonotype. The CDR3 DNA reads TGCGCCAGCAGCCAAGGGTTGGGGGGACATCAGCCCCAGCATTTT. This encodes CASSQGLGGHQPQHF. This sequence joins TRBV4-1 and TRBJ1-5; perhaps TRBD1 as D (5 bases). V shed 1 base and J shed 5 bases, with 12 bases lying between them. Looked up from germline, CDR1 is MGHRA and CDR2 is YSYEKL. The length of the CDR3 is 15 residues.

There are many counts of this clonotype. This chain links TRBV29-1 with TRBJ2-7, with D perhaps TRBD1 (5 bases). Germline CDR1 reads SQVTM; CDR2 reads ANQGSEA. CDR3 size: 13 residues. The V gene lost 2 bases and the J gene lost 2 bases, with 10 bases spanning the gap. The chain's CDR3 is CSVELTATYEQYF. Here the CDR3 DNA reads TGCAGCGTTGAACTGACAGCCACCTACGAGCAGTACTTC.

The V gene is TRBV12-3 or TRBV12-4, the J gene TRBJ2-3; perhaps TRBD2 as D (6 bases). There are 15 residues in the CDR3. V dropped 6 bases and J dropped 4 bases, with 17 bases sitting between them. DNA for the CDR3: TGTGCCAGCAGCCCCCCGGGAGTTTGGGCAGATACGCAGTATTTT. Protein: CASSPPGVWADTQYF.

The gene calls are TRBV7-3 and TRBJ2-1; either TRBD1 or TRBD2 may supply D (5 bases each). This CDR3 is 14 amino acids long. Trimming took off 1 base at V and 7 bases at J, with 11 bases between the two ends. Germline-derived CDR1 and CDR2 are SGHTA and FQGTGA. CDR3 in amino acids: CASSLKAGRNEQFF. For the CDR3, the DNA is TGTGCCAGCAGCTTAAAGGCAGGGAGAAATGAGCAGTTCTTC. Variable domain in full (rest from reference TRBV7-3 and TRBJ2-1): GAGVSQTPSNKVTEKGKYVELRCDPISGHTALYWYRQSLGQGPEFLIYFQGTGAADDSGLPNDRFFAVRPEGSVSTLKIQRTERGDSAVYLCASSLKAGRNEQFFGPGTRLTVL.

Remarks on this clonotype: One junction end does not reproduce the germline sequence, and a read error may be involved. The V gene is TRBV5-1, the J gene TRBJ1-5, with D uncertain. This CDR3 has 13 amino acids. Germline V lookup: CDR1 SGHRS, CDR2 YFSETQ. For the CDR3, the DNA is TGCGCCAGCAGCGTAGACACAAATCAGCCCCAGCCTTTT. Its protein product is CASSVDTNQPQPF.

The chain couples TRBV12-3 or TRBV12-4 to TRBJ1-6; D unresolved. V was clipped by 6 bases and J by 12 bases, with 9 bases between them. The CDR3 extends over 11 amino acids. CDR3 sequence (DNA): TGTGCCAGCAGCCACAAGGGACCCCTCCACTTT. Translating gives CASSHKGPLHF.

This chain links TRBV29-1 with TRBJ1-1; no clear D gene. The CDR3 covers 12 residues. Germline lookup yields CDR1 SQVTM and CDR2 ANQGSEA. Trimming shortened V by 3 bases and J by 2 bases, and 7 bases separated the two germline ends. In DNA, the CDR3 is TGCAGCGTTGATAGACGTAACACTGAAGCTTTCTTT. Encoded protein: CSVDRRNTEAFF.

This clonotype was seen many times. This chain uses TRBV12-3 or TRBV12-4 with TRBJ2-7; the D is unclear. Trimming removed 5 bases from V and 4 bases from J, with 9 bases in between. The length of the CDR3 is 12 residues. In nucleotides, the CDR3 is TGTGCCAGCAGTCCCCTAGGATACGAGCAGTACTTC. Protein product: CASSPLGYEQYF.